These 26 T cell receptor beta chains were sequenced from one sample in a study of blood T cell repertoires in COVID-19. The assay was immunoSEQ multiplex PCR, and TCRdb's table has in-frame clones only and misses some. The repertoire holds a few hundred thousand clones, approximately 87% seen once, with about 4.3% in the top ten. Material: peripheral blood. These receptors were collected from a man in his sixties who had recovered from COVID-19.

A few counts support this clone. The chain has TRBV6-5 and TRBJ2-7, with TRBD1 matching 7 bases. The trim removed 8 bases at V and 2 bases at J, leaving 3 bases unmatched. Germline CDR1 MNHEY, CDR2 SVGAGI. The CDR3 is 12 amino acids. The CDR3 is CASWGTAYEQYF. The CDR3 nucleotides read TGTGCCAGCTGGGGGACAGCCTACGAGCAGTACTTC.

The chain has TRBV4-1 and TRBJ1-4, with 7 bases lining up with TRBD1. The CDR3 has 15 amino acids. CDR1 is MGHRA, CDR2 YSYEKL, per germline. The ends lost 6 bases at V and 8 bases at J; junction bases unmatched: 12. The CDR3, as DNA: TGCGCCAGCAGTATCATCTGGGACAGAACCGAAAAACTGTTTTTT. It is translated as CASSIIWDRTEKLFF.

The chain carries TRBV29-1 and TRBJ2-3; no firm D call. V shed 7 bases and J shed 4 bases, with 9 bases lying between them. The CDR3 sequence is 11 residues long. Germline loops: CDR1 SQVTM, CDR2 ANQGSEA. Here the CDR3 reads CSGMAADTQYF. For the CDR3, the DNA is TGCAGCGGGATGGCGGCAGATACGCAGTATTTT.

The genes are TRBV12-2 and TRBJ2-2; no check of the table's D call, TRBD1, against the DNA was made. TRBV12-2 counts as a pseudogene. This CDR3 comprises 13 residues. CDR3 nucleotides: TGTGCAAGTGACAGTTACGACACCGGGGAGCTGTTTTTT. It specifies CASDSYDTGELFF.

The V call is TRBV19, the J call TRBJ2-2; 7 bases fit TRBD1. The CDR3 runs to 17 residues. Unmatched junction bases numbered 11, after V lost 6 bases and J lost 1 base. Germline assignment: CDR1 LNHDA and CDR2 SQIVND (reference sequence). CDR3 protein: CASRPGQVRVNTGELFF. CDR3 nucleotides: TGTGCCAGTAGACCTGGACAGGTCAGGGTGAACACCGGGGAGCTGTTTTTT.

The chain employs TRBV7-9 and TRBJ1-6; D might be TRBD1 (6 bases). Trimming removed 5 bases at V and 5 bases at J, with 10 bases between. Germline CDR1 reads SEHNR; CDR2 reads FQNEAQ (reference sequence). The CDR3 totals 14 residues. The CDR3, as DNA: TGTGCCAGCAGCATTCCAGGGGATAATTCACCCCTCCACTTT. This encodes CASSIPGDNSPLHF.

The chain employs TRBV19 and TRBJ2-1; 8 bases fit TRBD1. The CDR3 totals 16 residues. CDR1 is LNHDA and CDR2 is SQIVND in the germline V gene (reference sequence). V gave up 7 bases and J gave up 2 bases; unmatched junction bases: 10. The CDR3 coding sequence is TGTGCCAGTACCTCCAATCCGGGACAGGCCTACAATGAGCAGTTCTTC. Translation: CASTSNPGQAYNEQFF.

This chain joins TRBV5-1 and TRBJ2-1, with D possibly TRBD1 on 5 matching bases. Per germline, CDR1 SGHRS and CDR2 YFSETQ. The V end lost 4 bases, the J end lost 9 bases, and 17 bases lay between the germline ends. The CDR3 is 14 amino acids. CDR3 loop: CASSTNSQGGEQFF. In nucleotides, the CDR3 is TGCGCCAGCAGCACCAACTCTCAGGGTGGTGAGCAGTTCTTC.

The V call is TRBV19, the J call TRBJ2-2, with D unclear. This CDR3 comprises 12 residues. Germline lookup yields CDR1 LNHDA and CDR2 SQIVND (reference sequence). V was pared by 4 bases and J by 5 bases, with 5 bases between. This chain's CDR3 is CASSRRTGELFF. CDR3 bases: TGTGCCAGTAGTAGGAGAACCGGGGAGCTGTTTTTT.

V is TRBV28 and J is TRBJ2-5; D is unresolved. This CDR3 is 14 amino acids long. Germline assignment: CDR1 MDHEN and CDR2 SYDVKM. V was cut by 5 bases and J by 0 bases, with 10 bases left in between. In DNA, the CDR3 is TGTGCCAGCAGTCGCCGTGACAACCAAGAGACCCAGTACTTC. Its translation: CASSRRDNQETQYF.

The rearrangement uses TRBV28 and TRBJ1-5, with TRBD1 as a possible D gene (5 bases). The length of the CDR3 is 18 residues. Germline lookup yields CDR1 MDHEN and CDR2 SYDVKM. V lost 3 bases, J lost 0 bases, and 18 bases lay in between. The CDR3 here is CASSFKTGRVVSNQPQHF. In nucleotides, the CDR3 is TGTGCCAGCAGTTTTAAAACAGGTAGAGTCGTTAGCAATCAGCCCCAGCATTTT.

This clone showed up just once. V usage is TRBV5-4 and J usage is TRBJ2-1, with TRBD2 matching 8 bases. The CDR3 is 15 residues long. Germline CDR1 is SGHNT and CDR2 is YYREEE (reference sequence). V was pared by 2 bases and J by 6 bases, with 7 bases of the junction left unmatched. The CDR3 DNA reads TGTGCCAGCAGCTTAGGCGGGAGGTTAGCCAATGAGCAGTTCTTC. This codes for CASSLGGRLANEQFF.

The V call is TRBV3-1 (or the pseudogene TRBV3-2), the J call TRBJ1-2; D gene unclear. The germline CDR1 and CDR2 sequences are LGHDT and YNNKEL (reference sequence). CDR3 length: 13 amino acids. With 7 bases removed from V and 0 bases from J, the gap between germline ends came to 9 bases. The CDR3 region has the DNA TGTGCCAGCAAAGGGAGAGCTAACTATGGCTACACCTTC. Its translation is CASKGRANYGYTF.

V usage is TRBV6-2 or TRBV6-3 and J usage is TRBJ2-1; the match to TRBD1 covers 9 bases. CDR1 MNHEY and CDR2 SVGEGT come from the germline V gene. The CDR3 has 15 amino acids. The ends lost 1 base at V and 6 bases at J; junction bases unmatched: 4. The CDR3 DNA sequence: TGTGCCAGCAGTTACTTGGACAGGGGAAGCAATGAGCAGTTCTTC. As protein: CASSYLDRGSNEQFF.

Remarks on this clone: One end of the junction fails to match germline, which may point to a read error. This chain links TRBV7-3 with TRBJ2-5, with a tentative D call TRBD2 (5 bases). Germline V gene data show CDR1 as SGHTA and CDR2 as FQGTGA. This CDR3 comprises 13 residues. The CDR3 nucleotides read TGTGCCAGCAGCTTAACGTTCAGCGGTCCCAAAGACTTC. Translated: CASSLTFSGPKDF. The variable domain in full, with the rest retrieved from reference TRBV7-3 and TRBJ2-5, is GAGVSQTPSNKVTEKGKYVELRCDPISGHTALYWYRQSLGQGPEFLIYFQGTGAADDSGLPNDRFFAVRPEGSVSTLKIQRTERGDSAVYLCASSLTFSGPKDFGPGTRLLVL.

V usage is TRBV18 and J usage is TRBJ2-4, with a tentative D call TRBD1 (6 bases). The V and J ends lost 3 bases and 0 bases respectively, with 9 bases between them. Germline V gives CDR1 KGHSH, CDR2 LQKENI. The CDR3 runs 15 residues. In DNA, the CDR3 is TGTGCCAGCTCACCGGACAGAGTAGCCAAAAACATTCAGTACTTC. Translated: CASSPDRVAKNIQYF.

The chain carries TRBV29-1 and TRBJ1-1; 10 nucleotides line up with TRBD1. V trimming: 7 bases; J trimming: 6 bases; junction bases outside the gene matches: 5. CDR1 is SQVTM, CDR2 ANQGSEA, per germline. This CDR3 region has 12 residues. The CDR3 loop reads CSGGDRGAEAFF. CDR3 coding DNA: TGCAGCGGTGGGGACAGGGGCGCTGAAGCTTTCTTT.

This clone was counted a few times. V and J are TRBV5-1 and TRBJ2-7; TRBD1 might be the D (6 bases). Looked up from germline, CDR1 is SGHRS and CDR2 is YFSETQ. This CDR3 comprises 14 residues. The germline V and J ends were trimmed by 4 bases and 4 bases, with 15 bases remaining between them. The CDR3 bases are TGCGCCAGCAGCGCCCGGGACAAAGGGTACGAGCAGTACTTC. The encoded protein is CASSARDKGYEQYF.

V and J are TRBV15 and TRBJ1-2, with 8 positions matching TRBD1. Germline CDR1 is LNHNV and CDR2 is YYDKDF (reference sequence). The CDR3 covers 13 residues. V trimming: 2 bases; J trimming: 8 bases; junction bases outside the gene matches: 4. The CDR3 DNA reads TGTGCCACCAGCAGATCAGGGGGCGCGGGCTACACCTTC. Its protein product is CATSRSGGAGYTF.

The gene calls are TRBV5-1 and TRBJ2-6; D is uncertain. This CDR3 comprises 14 residues. V lost 4 bases, J lost 0 bases, and 5 bases lay in between. Germline values: CDR1 SGHRS, CDR2 YFSETQ. In DNA form, the CDR3 reads TGCGCCAGCAGCCCCTTCTCTGGGGCCAACGTCCTGACTTTC. Protein sequence: CASSPFSGANVLTF.

V usage is TRBV5-6 and J usage is TRBJ2-5; 8 positions agree with TRBD1. The CDR3 extends over 15 amino acids. CDR1 is SGHDT, CDR2 YYEEEE, per germline. V gave up 0 bases and J gave up 3 bases; unmatched junction bases: 4. The CDR3 DNA is TGTGCCAGCAGCTTGGGCGGACAGGGCGAAGAGACCCAGTACTTC. It encodes CASSLGGQGEETQYF.

This chain joins TRBV27 and TRBJ1-2; D is unclear. Germline lookup yields CDR1 MNHEY and CDR2 SMNVEV (reference sequence). The CDR3 runs 13 residues. Deletions cut 7 bases from V and 2 bases from J, with 11 bases between. The chain's CDR3 is CASTSPGNYGYTF. For the CDR3, the DNA is TGTGCCAGCACCTCCCCCGGGAACTATGGCTACACCTTC.

In its sample, this clone was seen once. The chain is built from TRBV7-2 and TRBJ2-3; D is possibly TRBD2 (6 bases). Trimming left V 4 bases short and J 2 bases short, with 16 bases between. Looked up from germline, CDR1 is SGHTA and CDR2 is FQGNSA. This CDR3 has 16 residues. The CDR3 loop reads CASSSTPGLTTDTQYF. CDR3 in DNA: TGTGCCAGCAGCTCAACACCGGGACTTACCACAGATACGCAGTATTTT. Using reference TRBV7-2 and TRBJ2-3 for the parts outside the CDR3, the full variable domain is GAGVSQSPSNKVTEKGKDVELRCDPISGHTALYWYRQSLGQGLEFLIYFQGNSAPDKSGLPSDRFSAERTGGSVSTLTIQRTQQEDSAVYLCASSSTPGLTTDTQYFGPGTRLTVL.

The gene calls are TRBV7-6 and TRBJ2-7; D call uncertain. The length of the CDR3 is 15 residues. Germline V CDR1 and CDR2: SGHVS, FNYEAQ. Trimming took 0 bases from V and 2 from J, leaving 11 bases between them. CDR3 sequence: CASSLAADTAYEQYF. CDR3 nucleotide sequence: TGTGCCAGCAGCTTAGCTGCTGATACAGCCTACGAGCAGTACTTC.

This rearrangement joins TRBV25-1 to TRBJ1-3, with D hard to call. The CDR3 loop spans 14 amino acids. V was trimmed by 4 bases and J by 4 bases, leaving 11 bases between them. Germline loops: CDR1 MGHDK, CDR2 SYGVNS. CDR3 loop: CASSGGSRGNTIYF. The CDR3 DNA sequence: TGTGCCAGCAGTGGAGGGTCGAGGGGAAACACCATATATTTT.

The CDR3 bases are TGCGCCAGCAGTCGCCCGAGGCAGCCACATCAGCCCCAGCATTTT. The encoded protein is CASSRPRQPHQPQHF. The chain uses TRBV23-1 and TRBJ1-5; D is uncertain. TRBV23-1 is assigned to the ORF class and has an uncertain function. The CDR3 spans 15 residues. V lost 4 bases and J lost 5, with 15 bases in between.